The 7 T cell receptor beta chains given below trace back to one sample, sequenced in a study of early T cells in non-severe SARS-CoV-2 infection. TCRdb reanalysed the 5' RACE reads using MiXCR and keeps one entry per CDR3 protein. The sample includes about 97,000 distinct CDR3 sequences, 9.5% to 12% of them seen just once. Sequencing used whole blood, obtained at baseline. Every receptor here comes from an adult who was a healthcare worker with PCR-confirmed SARS-CoV-2 infection or an uninfected control (not recorded which).

This clonotype was counted between two and nine times. The chain uses TRBV6-1 and TRBJ1-1; D is unresolved. Trimming removed 5 bases from V and 5 bases from J, with 9 bases in between. The CDR3 runs to 12 residues. CDR1 is MNHNS and CDR2 is SASEGT in the germline V gene. The chain's CDR3 is CASSRTLTEAFF. The CDR3, as DNA: TGTGCCAGCAGTCGGACGTTGACTGAAGCTTTCTTT.

In its sample, this clonotype was seen many times. The chain couples TRBV19 to TRBJ1-2, with D tentatively TRBD1 (6 bases). The CDR3 consists of 16 residues. The germline gives CDR1 LNHDA, CDR2 SQIVND (reference sequence). Deletions cut 3 bases from V and 1 base from J, with 15 bases between. CDR3 amino acids: CASSIIGQRINYGYTF. DNA for the CDR3: TGTGCCAGTAGTATTATAGGACAGAGGATTAACTATGGCTACACCTTC.

The chain joins TRBV10-3 to TRBJ2-5, with 7 positions matching TRBD1. The CDR3 has 13 amino acids. The germline CDR1 and CDR2 sequences are ENHRY and SYGVKD. With 10 bases clipped from V and 1 base from J, the junction kept 6 bases outside the gene matches. CDR3 in DNA: TGTGCCACGTCGGACAGGCCCCAAGAGACCCAGTACTTC. It codes for CATSDRPQETQYF.

This clonotype appeared many times. The chain recombines TRBV18 with TRBJ1-2; tentatively, D is TRBD1 (5 bases). V dropped 8 bases and J dropped 6 bases, with 19 bases sitting between them. The germline V gene encodes CDR1 KGHSH and CDR2 LQKENI. This CDR3 spans 14 amino acids. DNA of the CDR3: TGTGCCAGCGCCGCGGACGGACAACTCCATGGCTACACCTTC. Translated, it gives CASAADGQLHGYTF. Drawing the rest from reference TRBV18 and TRBJ1-2, the complete variable domain is NAGVMQNPRHLVRRRGQEARLRCSPMKGHSHVYWYRQLPEEGLKFMVYLQKENIIDESGMPKERFSAEFPKEGPSILRIQQVVRGDSAAYFCASAADGQLHGYTFGSGTRLTVV.

The rearrangement uses TRBV20-1 and TRBJ2-4, with 8 bases lining up with TRBD1. CDR1 is DFQATT and CDR2 is SNEGSKA in the germline V gene (reference sequence). This CDR3 region has 16 residues. Losses at the gene ends were 1 base for V and 1 base for J; bases not matched to a gene: 6. DNA for the CDR3: TGCAGTGCTAGAGCTGTGACAGGGGTGGCCAAAAACATTCAGTACTTC. It specifies CSARAVTGVAKNIQYF.

The J gene is TRBJ2-7, the V gene TRBV7-9; D gene uncertain. The ends were cut back, 5 bases at V and 2 bases at J, with 16 bases in the middle. In germline, CDR1 is SEHNR, CDR2 FQNEAQ (reference sequence). The CDR3 is 15 amino acids. CDR3 sequence: CASSNALPATYEQYF. The DNA for the CDR3 is TGTGCCAGCAGCAACGCTTTACCTGCGACCTACGAGCAGTACTTC.

Details on this clonotype: A read error may be the cause here, since a much bigger clone is one base away. The gene calls are TRBV2 and TRBJ2-7; 9 bases are shared with TRBD1. Germline CDR1 and CDR2: SNHLY and FYNNEI. There are 15 residues in the CDR3. CDR3 nucleotide sequence: TGTGTCATCATACAACGGGACAGGGAAACCTACGAGCAGTACTTC. Protein sequence: CVIIQRDRETYEQYF.